What follows are 17 T cell receptor beta chains derived from one specimen sequenced in a study of human T cells and chemical hapten exposure. This sample's time point: patch test 2, 6 weeks after DPC sensitization. The treatment: therapeutic diphenylcyclopropenone sensitization with weekly scalp DPC. MiXCR was run by TCRdb on the RACE reads, yielding one entry per CDR3 protein. The sample carries 360,000 or so distinct CDR3 sequences, about 6.3% recorded once. The sequenced sample was whole blood, obtained in connection with sensitization to the hapten diphenylcyclopropenone (DPC). The receptor source for this set is a woman aged 18 to 35 with alopecia areata. Some clones in this sample may be carry-over from other donors' samples.

This clonotype came up a few times. This rearrangement joins TRBV4-2 to TRBJ1-1, with D unresolved. Germline CDR1 and CDR2: LGHNA and YNFKEQ. The ends were cut back, 1 base at V and 1 base at J, with 16 bases in the middle. The CDR3 has 17 residues. The CDR3 reads CASSQAAGEETNTEAFF. For the CDR3, the DNA is TGTGCCAGCAGCCAAGCGGCTGGAGAGGAGACGAACACTGAAGCTTTCTTT.

Turning to this clonotype: A read error is possible here, since a much larger clone lies one base away. The chain couples TRBV5-1 to TRBJ1-5, with D perhaps TRBD1 (5 bases). The CDR3 is 16 amino acids. The ends were cut back, 0 bases at V and 0 bases at J, with 10 bases in the middle. The V gene's germline CDR1 is SGHRS and CDR2 YFSETQ. DNA of the CDR3: TGCGCCAGCAGCTTGGGCCTGGGGGTTAGCAATCAGCCCCAGCATTTT. This sequence encodes CASSLGLGVSNQPQHF.

This clonotype appeared many times. V gene TRBV6-1 combines with J gene TRBJ2-4, with D unresolved. CDR3 length: 16 residues. The V gene lost 0 bases and the J gene lost 4 bases, with 13 bases spanning the gap. Germline-derived CDR1 and CDR2 are MNHNS and SASEGT. CDR3 sequence (DNA): TGTGCCAGCAGTGAAGCCCTGGGATATAGTAAAAACATTCAGTACTTC. It yields the protein CASSEALGYSKNIQYF.

Only a few counts were recorded for this clonotype. The chain recombines TRBV6-5 with TRBJ2-5; 8 bases fit TRBD1. CDR1 is MNHEY and CDR2 is SVGAGI in the germline V gene. After removal of 5 bases from V and 3 bases from J, the junction contained 8 bases not matched to a gene. CDR3 size: 15 residues. The CDR3 spells CASSRQSTGEETQYF. The CDR3 DNA is TGTGCCAGCAGTCGCCAGTCGACAGGGGAAGAGACCCAGTACTTC.

This clonotype was observed a few times. The V call is TRBV2, the J call TRBJ1-6; the D gene is possibly TRBD1 (5 bases). The CDR3 spans 17 residues. V was clipped by 5 bases and J by 4 bases, with 18 bases between them. CDR1 and CDR2 (germline): SNHLY, FYNNEI. The CDR3 spells CASSSHLRGDYNSPLHF. The CDR3 DNA reads TGTGCCAGCAGTTCCCACCTGAGAGGGGATTATAATTCACCCCTCCACTTT.

This clonotype has a count of ten or more. This chain uses TRBV2 with TRBJ2-5, with D possibly being TRBD1 (5 bases). V shed 3 bases and J shed 4 bases, with 6 bases lying between them. The CDR3 is made up of 12 amino acids. Looked up from germline, CDR1 is SNHLY and CDR2 is FYNNEI. The CDR3 DNA is TGTGCCAGCAGTGAGGGGCTAGAGACCCAGTACTTC. The encoded protein is CASSEGLETQYF.

The chain joins TRBV6-2 or TRBV6-3 to TRBJ1-5; tentative D call: TRBD1 (6 bases). The CDR3 has 14 amino acids. Germline values: CDR1 MNHEY, CDR2 SVGEGT. V lost 0 bases to trimming and J lost 7 bases, with 10 bases between them. The CDR3 nucleotides are TGTGCCAGCAGTTACTCTTCAGGGGTACAGCCCCAGCATTTT. Protein: CASSYSSGVQPQHF.

The rearrangement uses TRBV2 and TRBJ1-4; TRBD1 matches at 8 bases. Losses at the gene ends were 2 bases for V and 0 bases for J; bases not matched to a gene: 2. Germline CDR1 is SNHLY and CDR2 is FYNNEI. CDR3 length equals 16 residues. CDR3 nucleotide sequence: TGTGCCAGCAGTGAACAGGGGGCAGCAACTAATGAAAAACTGTTTTTT. Its protein is CASSEQGAATNEKLFF.

Only a few counts were recorded for this clonotype. The V gene is TRBV3-1, the J gene TRBJ2-5; D possibly corresponds to TRBD1 (5 bases). The germline V gene has CDR1 LGHDT and CDR2 YNNKEL (reference sequence). Trimming pared 4 bases from V and 5 bases from J, leaving 14 bases between. CDR3 length: 14 residues. The chain's CDR3 is CASSLQAGLETQYF. CDR3 DNA sequence: TGTGCCAGCAGCCTACAAGCAGGGTTGGAGACCCAGTACTTC.

This clonotype was seen a handful of times. The chain links TRBV9 to TRBJ2-1, with a tentative D call TRBD1 (6 bases). From germline, CDR1 is SGDLS and CDR2 YYNGEE. The CDR3 contains 15 residues. V was clipped by 0 bases and J by 4 bases, with 11 bases between them. The CDR3 DNA is TGTGCCAGCAGCGTAGGTGGGGGCGGATACAATGAGCAGTTCTTC. Translating gives CASSVGGGGYNEQFF. Supplemented by reference TRBV9 and TRBJ2-1, the full variable domain reads DSGVTQTPKHLITATGQRVTLRCSPRSGDLSVYWYQQSLDQGLQFLIQYYNGEERAKGNILERFSAQQFPDLHSELNLSSLELGDSALYFCASSVGGGGYNEQFFGPGTRLTVL.

The chain is built from TRBV10-3 and TRBJ2-3; D may be TRBD1 (5 bases). Germline values: CDR1 ENHRY, CDR2 SYGVKD. V was pared by 8 bases and J by 2 bases, with 11 bases between. This CDR3 spans 13 amino acids. In DNA form, the CDR3 reads TGTGCCATCCGTAACAGGACCACAGATACGCAGTATTTT. It codes for CAIRNRTTDTQYF.

This clonotype was counted at least ten times. Here the CDR3 DNA reads TGCAGTGCCAGACCCCAACTAGGGGTAGTAGGTCCTCATACAAACTATGGCTACACCTTC. It codes for CSARPQLGVVGPHTNYGYTF. V gene TRBV20-1 combines with J gene TRBJ1-2, with D possibly matching TRBD1 (5 bases). The CDR3 contains 20 residues. V lost 6 bases and J 2 bases, leaving 34 bases between the germline ends. The V gene's germline CDR1 is DFQATT and CDR2 SNEGSKA (reference sequence).

The chain links TRBV3-1 to TRBJ2-2; 8 bases are shared with TRBD2. Germline CDR1 LGHDT, CDR2 YNNKEL (reference sequence). The CDR3 extends over 14 amino acids. Unmatched junction bases numbered 4, after V lost 0 bases and J lost 10 bases. CDR3 loop: CASSQDSGAVELFF. CDR3 DNA sequence: TGTGCCAGCAGCCAAGATAGCGGGGCCGTGGAGCTGTTTTTT.

In its sample, this clonotype was seen a few times. The rearrangement uses TRBV27 and TRBJ2-5; 7 nucleotides align to TRBD1. The ends lost 5 bases at V and 5 bases at J; junction bases unmatched: 11. CDR3 length: 15 amino acids. Germline values: CDR1 MNHEY, CDR2 SMNVEV (reference sequence). CDR3 in DNA: TGTGCCAGCAGTAGCTTCCGACAGGGAGAGGAGACCCAGTACTTC. It encodes CASSSFRQGEETQYF.

The chain joins TRBV7-2 to TRBJ2-1; possibly TRBD2 for D (5 bases). The germline gives CDR1 SGHTA, CDR2 FQGNSA. Trimming stripped 1 base from V and 0 bases from J, with 10 bases between. This CDR3 spans 16 amino acids. The CDR3 sequence is CASSLDRDSSYNEQFF. DNA of the CDR3: TGTGCCAGCAGCTTAGATCGGGATAGCTCCTACAATGAGCAGTTCTTC.

This clonotype has just a few counts. This chain connects TRBV3-1 to TRBJ2-2; maybe TRBD2 (5 bases). Looked up from germline, CDR1 is LGHDT and CDR2 is YNNKEL (reference sequence). With 8 bases removed from V and 0 bases from J, the gap between germline ends came to 7 bases. The CDR3 totals 13 residues. CDR3 loop: CASGGANTGELFF. CDR3 nucleotide sequence: TGTGCCAGCGGAGGAGCGAACACCGGGGAGCTGTTTTTT.

This clonotype was picked up many times. V usage is TRBV9 and J usage is TRBJ1-4, with 9 nucleotides matching TRBD1. The trim removed 0 bases at V and 14 bases at J, leaving 5 bases unmatched. From germline, CDR1 is SGDLS and CDR2 YYNGEE. The CDR3 loop spans 13 amino acids. CDR3 DNA: TGTGCCAGCAGCGTAGAGAACAGGGGGCAGCTGTTTTTT. The encoded protein is CASSVENRGQLFF.